The 15 T cell receptor beta chains below all came from one sample that was sequenced in a study of T cells in Graves' hyperthyroidism and ophthalmopathy. The CDR3 regions of TCR beta were amplified from RNA transcripts. TCR CDR3 regions were first amplified by RT-PCR with HTBI primers. TCRdb fed the multiplex PCR reads into MiXCR, producing one record per CDR3 protein. The sample carries about 700,000 distinct CDR3 sequences, approximately 15% recorded once. Sequencing input: blood. The receptors originated from a woman younger than 35 with Graves' hyperthyroidism.

This clonotype was seen many times. The J gene is TRBJ2-1, the V gene TRBV20-1; D unclear. This CDR3 is built from 12 residues. Trimming took off 5 bases at V and 9 bases at J, with 14 bases between the two ends. The germline CDR1 and CDR2 sequences are DFQATT and SNEGSKA (reference sequence). The CDR3 is CSAPLPVGEQFF. In DNA form, the CDR3 reads TGCAGTGCTCCCCTCCCGGTTGGTGAGCAGTTCTTC.

This clonotype was found once. Relative to the germline gene, one junction end is altered; a read error may explain this. The chain is built from TRBV7-8 and TRBJ2-1, with D unclear. Germline-derived CDR1 and CDR2 are SGHVS and FQNEAQ. The CDR3 covers 13 residues. CDR3 in DNA: TGCGCCAGCAGCCAATGGGAACGCAATGAGCAGTTCTTC. Translated, it gives CASSQWERNEQFF.

This clonotype was found many times. The rearrangement joins TRBV30 to TRBJ1-1; maybe TRBD1 (6 bases). The CDR3 contains 14 residues. CDR1 is GTSNPN and CDR2 is SVGIG in the germline V gene (reference sequence). V was trimmed by 1 base and J by 5 bases, leaving 14 bases between them. The CDR3 coding sequence is TGTGCCTGGAGTGGCAGGGGATTGGGGACTGAAGCTTTCTTT. This gives the protein CAWSGRGLGTEAFF.

This clonotype was observed many times. J is TRBJ2-7 and V is TRBV7-2; tentative D call: TRBD1 (5 bases). This CDR3 spans 12 amino acids. Germline lookup yields CDR1 SGHTA and CDR2 FQGNSA. Trimming removed 2 bases at V and 7 bases at J, with 9 bases between. The CDR3 sequence: CASSLRRGEQYF. CDR3 DNA sequence: TGTGCCAGCAGCTTACGTAGGGGAGAGCAGTACTTC.

As concerns this clonotype: One end of the junction is discordant with germline, which a read error may explain. This rearrangement joins TRBV6-1 to TRBJ2-1; no firm D call. CDR1 is MNHNS, CDR2 SASEGT, per germline. This CDR3 contains 11 residues. CDR3 sequence reads: CASSEASRQLF. The CDR3 DNA follows: TGTGCCAGCAGTGAAGCGAGCCGGCAGCTCTTC.

This clonotype was observed many times. The CDR3 bases are TGTGCCAGCAGTGTGTCTAGCGGGAGGACAGATACGCAGTATTTT. This codes for CASSVSSGRTDTQYF. J is TRBJ2-3 and V is TRBV2; TRBD2 matches 11 bases. The CDR3 has 15 amino acids. With V trimmed by 4 bases and J by 3 bases, 3 bases remained unmatched. Germline V gene lookup returns CDR1 SNHLY and CDR2 FYNNEI.

This clonotype was counted many times. The rearrangement links TRBV9 to TRBJ2-1, with D unresolved. Germline V gene data show CDR1 as SGDLS and CDR2 as YYNGEE. The CDR3 sequence is 15 residues long. Trimming left V 5 bases short and J 4 bases short, with 16 bases between. The CDR3 bases are TGTGCCAGCAGTCTCGGTGAACAAGGGTACAATGAGCAGTTCTTC. Amino acid sequence: CASSLGEQGYNEQFF.

This clonotype was observed a few times. The gene calls are TRBV13 and TRBJ2-2; TRBD2 matches 10 bases. Germline loops: CDR1 PRHDT, CDR2 FYEKMQ (reference sequence). V trimming: 7 bases; J trimming: 4 bases; junction bases outside the gene matches: 3. This CDR3 region has 14 residues. CDR3 DNA: TGTGCCAGCAATAGCGGGAGGTTCACCGGGGAGCTGTTTTTT. It codes for CASNSGRFTGELFF.

This clonotype was found many times. The rearrangement links TRBV20-1 to TRBJ2-5; tentative D call: TRBD1 (6 bases). The CDR3 covers 15 residues. Trimming cost V 0 bases and J 7 bases, with 18 bases left between them. Germline lookup yields CDR1 DFQATT and CDR2 SNEGSKA (reference sequence). CDR3 nucleotide sequence: TGCAGTGCTAGAGATGCGGCACAGGGACGCGGGACCCAGTACTTC. This encodes CSARDAAQGRGTQYF.

This clonotype appeared many times. The CDR3: CASSYRRLGQPQHF. Here the CDR3 DNA reads TGTGCCAGCAGCTACAGGAGGCTGGGCCAGCCCCAGCATTTT. V gene TRBV12-3 or TRBV12-4 combines with J gene TRBJ1-5, with D possibly matching TRBD1 (5 bases). This CDR3 is built from 14 residues. The germline V and J ends were trimmed by 6 bases and 7 bases, with 16 bases remaining between them.

The J gene is TRBJ2-3, the V gene TRBV10-2; D perhaps matches TRBD2 (6 bases). The V gene's germline CDR1 is WSHSY and CDR2 SAAADI. V was trimmed by 3 bases and J by 3 bases, leaving 13 bases between them. There are 15 residues in the CDR3. The CDR3 loop reads CASSDRAGRTDTQYF. The CDR3 bases are TGCGCCAGCAGTGACCGGGCGGGAAGGACAGATACGCAGTATTTT.

There are many counts of this clonotype. The genes are TRBV6-1 and TRBJ1-1; no firm D call. The CDR3 covers 15 residues. The germline V gene encodes CDR1 MNHNS and CDR2 SASEGT. V shed 4 bases and J shed 3 bases, with 15 bases lying between them. The DNA for the CDR3 is TGTGCCAGCAGTGCTCTATTCACCCCGCACACTGAAGCTTTCTTT. It encodes CASSALFTPHTEAFF.

This clonotype came up a few times. V is TRBV10-1 and J is TRBJ2-1; 10 positions match TRBD2. Looked up from germline, CDR1 is WNHNN and CDR2 is SYGVQD (reference sequence). With 10 bases clipped from V and 9 bases from J, the junction kept 12 bases outside the gene matches. The CDR3 has 14 residues. The CDR3 bases are TGCGCCACCTCACTCGGGCTAGCGGGAGCTGAGCAGTTCTTC. As protein: CATSLGLAGAEQFF.

About this clonotype: Since a much larger clone is just one base distant, this may be a read error. The conserved final phenylalanine or tryptophan is absent from the CDR3, which likely points to a read error. The CDR3 here is CAWDLRGKGANYGYTS. CDR3 coding DNA: TGTGCCTGGGACTTACGGGGGAAAGGAGCTAACTATGGCTACACCTCC. V usage is TRBV30 and J usage is TRBJ1-2, with D maybe TRBD1 (5 bases). Germline V gives CDR1 GTSNPN, CDR2 SVGIG (reference sequence). Deletions cut 5 bases from V and 0 bases from J, with 19 bases between. The CDR3 has 16 residues.

This clonotype was picked up many times. The chain is built from TRBV6-5 and TRBJ2-7, with 8 bases aligning to TRBD2. Germline CDR1 MNHEY, CDR2 SVGAGI. J lost 0 bases, V lost 4 bases, and 17 bases had no gene match. The CDR3 extends over 19 amino acids. The CDR3 DNA sequence: TGTGCCAGCAGTTCGAGACCACTGCTGGCGCTAGCGGGCTCCTACGAGCAGTACTTC. It specifies CASSSRPLLALAGSYEQYF.